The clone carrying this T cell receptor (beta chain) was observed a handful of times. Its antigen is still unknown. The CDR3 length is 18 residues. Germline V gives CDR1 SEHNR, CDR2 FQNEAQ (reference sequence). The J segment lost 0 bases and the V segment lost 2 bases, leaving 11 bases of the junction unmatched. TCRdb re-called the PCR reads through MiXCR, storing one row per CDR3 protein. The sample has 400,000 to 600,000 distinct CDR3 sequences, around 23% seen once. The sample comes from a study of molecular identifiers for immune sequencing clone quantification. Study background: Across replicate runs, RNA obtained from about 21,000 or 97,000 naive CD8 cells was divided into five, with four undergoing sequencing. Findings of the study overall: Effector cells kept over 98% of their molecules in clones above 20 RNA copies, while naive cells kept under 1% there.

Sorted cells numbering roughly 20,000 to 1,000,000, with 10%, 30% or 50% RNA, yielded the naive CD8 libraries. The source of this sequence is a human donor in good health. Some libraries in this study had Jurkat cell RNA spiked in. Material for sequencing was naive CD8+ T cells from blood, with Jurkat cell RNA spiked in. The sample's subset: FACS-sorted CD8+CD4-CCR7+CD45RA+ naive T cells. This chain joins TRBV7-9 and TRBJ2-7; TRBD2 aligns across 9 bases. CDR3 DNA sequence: TGTGCCAGCAGCTTACTAGCGGGGCCCACAAGCAACTCCTACGAGCAGTACTTC. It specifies CASSLLAGPTSNSYEQYF.